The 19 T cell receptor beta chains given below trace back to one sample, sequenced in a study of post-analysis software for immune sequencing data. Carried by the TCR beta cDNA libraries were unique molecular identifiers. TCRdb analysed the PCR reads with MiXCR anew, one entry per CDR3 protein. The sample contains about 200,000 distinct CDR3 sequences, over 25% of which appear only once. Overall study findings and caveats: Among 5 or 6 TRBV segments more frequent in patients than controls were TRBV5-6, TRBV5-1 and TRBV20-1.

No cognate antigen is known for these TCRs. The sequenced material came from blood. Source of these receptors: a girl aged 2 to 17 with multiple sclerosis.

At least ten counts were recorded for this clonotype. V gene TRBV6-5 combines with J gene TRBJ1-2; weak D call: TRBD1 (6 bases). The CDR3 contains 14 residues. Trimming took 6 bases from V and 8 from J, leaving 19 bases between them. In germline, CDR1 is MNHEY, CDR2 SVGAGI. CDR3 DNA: TGTGCCAGCAGCCACAGGGAATCTGCCGGGGGCTACACCTTC. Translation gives CASSHRESAGGYTF.

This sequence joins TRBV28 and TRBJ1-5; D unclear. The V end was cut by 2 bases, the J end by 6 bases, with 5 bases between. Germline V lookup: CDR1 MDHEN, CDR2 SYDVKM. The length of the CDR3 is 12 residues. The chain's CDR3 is CASSLGLQPQHF. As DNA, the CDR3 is TGTGCCAGCAGTTTAGGTCTTCAGCCCCAGCATTTT.

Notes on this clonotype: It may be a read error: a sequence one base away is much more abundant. The CDR3 loop is CSARNATTDSYEQYF. CDR3 DNA: TGCAGTGCTAGAAATGCCACTACCGATTCCTACGAGCAGTACTTC. This chain joins TRBV20-1 and TRBJ2-7; D unresolved. CDR1 and CDR2 (germline): DFQATT, SNEGSKA (reference sequence). V lost 2 bases and J lost 1, with 15 bases in between. The length of the CDR3 is 15 residues.

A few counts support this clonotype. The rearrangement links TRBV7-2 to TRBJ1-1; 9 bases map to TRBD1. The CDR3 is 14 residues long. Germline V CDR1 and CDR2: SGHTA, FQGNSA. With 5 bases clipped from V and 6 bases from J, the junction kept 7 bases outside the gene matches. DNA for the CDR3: TGTGCCAGCAGCCTCGACAGGGGGAGGCCTGAAGCTTTCTTT. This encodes CASSLDRGRPEAFF. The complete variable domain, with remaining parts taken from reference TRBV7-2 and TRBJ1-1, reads GAGVSQSPSNKVTEKGKDVELRCDPISGHTALYWYRQSLGQGLEFLIYFQGNSAPDKSGLPSDRFSAERTGGSVSTLTIQRTQQEDSAVYLCASSLDRGRPEAFFGQGTRLTVV.

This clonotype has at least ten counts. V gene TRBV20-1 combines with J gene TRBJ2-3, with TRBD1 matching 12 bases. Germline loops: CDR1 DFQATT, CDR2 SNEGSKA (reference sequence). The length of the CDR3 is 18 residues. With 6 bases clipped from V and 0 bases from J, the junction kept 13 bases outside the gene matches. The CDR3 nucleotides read TGCAGTGCACTGGGACAGGGGGCACCAATTCAAAGCACAGATACGCAGTATTTT. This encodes CSALGQGAPIQSTDTQYF.

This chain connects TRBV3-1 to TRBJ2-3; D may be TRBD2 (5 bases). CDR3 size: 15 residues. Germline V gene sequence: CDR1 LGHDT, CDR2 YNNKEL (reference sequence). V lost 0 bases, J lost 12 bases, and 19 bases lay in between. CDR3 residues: CASSQDRGGGHHQYF. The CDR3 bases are TGTGCCAGCAGCCAAGATCGGGGTGGCGGGCACCATCAGTATTTT.

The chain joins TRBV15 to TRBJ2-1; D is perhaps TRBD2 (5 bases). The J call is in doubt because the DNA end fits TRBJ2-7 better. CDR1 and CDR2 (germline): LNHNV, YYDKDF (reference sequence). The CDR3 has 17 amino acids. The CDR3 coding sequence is TGTGCCACCAGCAGAGATCAAGGAGGACTTCCCTACAATGAGCAGTACTTC. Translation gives CATSRDQGGLPYNEQYF.

The CDR3 reads CSAAGPPIMNTEAFF. DNA of the CDR3: TGCAGCGCCGCCGGGCCACCCATTATGAACACTGAAGCTTTCTTT. The J gene is TRBJ1-1, the V gene TRBV29-1, with D hard to call. This CDR3 has 15 residues. CDR1 is SQVTM and CDR2 is ANQGSEA in the germline V gene. With 7 bases removed from V and 0 bases from J, the gap between germline ends came to 18 bases.

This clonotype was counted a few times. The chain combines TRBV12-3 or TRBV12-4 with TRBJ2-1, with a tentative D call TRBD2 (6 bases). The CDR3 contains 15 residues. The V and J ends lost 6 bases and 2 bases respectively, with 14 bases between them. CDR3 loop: CASRFGTGAYNEQFF. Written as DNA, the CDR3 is TGTGCCAGCAGGTTTGGGACTGGGGCCTACAATGAGCAGTTCTTC.

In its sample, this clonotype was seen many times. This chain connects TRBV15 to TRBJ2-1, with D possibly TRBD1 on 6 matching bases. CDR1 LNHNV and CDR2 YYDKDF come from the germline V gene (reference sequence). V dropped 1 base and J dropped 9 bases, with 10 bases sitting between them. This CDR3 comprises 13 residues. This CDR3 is CATSRGVGGEQFF. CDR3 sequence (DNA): TGTGCCACCAGCAGAGGAGTAGGGGGTGAGCAGTTCTTC.

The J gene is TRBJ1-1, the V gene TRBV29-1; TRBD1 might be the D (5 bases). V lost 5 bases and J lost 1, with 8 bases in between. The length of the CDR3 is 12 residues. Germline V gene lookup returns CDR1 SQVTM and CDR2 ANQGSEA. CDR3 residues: CSVSQGNTEAFF. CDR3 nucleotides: TGCAGCGTTTCGCAGGGGAACACTGAAGCTTTCTTT.

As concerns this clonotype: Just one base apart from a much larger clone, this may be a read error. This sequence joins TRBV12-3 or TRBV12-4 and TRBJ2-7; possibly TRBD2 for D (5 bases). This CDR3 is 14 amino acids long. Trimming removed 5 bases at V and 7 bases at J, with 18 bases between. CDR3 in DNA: TGTGCCAGCAGTCCTGGACGGGAATACAATGAGCAGTACTTC. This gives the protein CASSPGREYNEQYF.

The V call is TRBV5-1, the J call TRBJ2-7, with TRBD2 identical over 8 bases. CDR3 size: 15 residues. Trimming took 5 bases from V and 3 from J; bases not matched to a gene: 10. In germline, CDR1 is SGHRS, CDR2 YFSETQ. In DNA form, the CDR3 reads TGCGCCAGCAGGAGGACCGGGGGGGAACTCTACGAGCAGTACTTC. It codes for CASRRTGGELYEQYF.

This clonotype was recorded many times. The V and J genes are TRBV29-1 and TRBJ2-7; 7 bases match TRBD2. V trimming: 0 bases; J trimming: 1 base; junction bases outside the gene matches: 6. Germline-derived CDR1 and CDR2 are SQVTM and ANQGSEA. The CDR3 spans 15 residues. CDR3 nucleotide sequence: TGCAGCGTTGAAGATCGGGCGGGGGATTCCTACGAGCAGTACTTC. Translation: CSVEDRAGDSYEQYF.

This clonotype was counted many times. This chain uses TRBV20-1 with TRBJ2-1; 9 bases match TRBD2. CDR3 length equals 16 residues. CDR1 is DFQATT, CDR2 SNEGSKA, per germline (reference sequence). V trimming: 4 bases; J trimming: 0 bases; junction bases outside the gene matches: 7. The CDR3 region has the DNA TGCAGTGCTACCAGCGGGAGGCACAGCTCCTACAATGAGCAGTTCTTC. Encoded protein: CSATSGRHSSYNEQFF.

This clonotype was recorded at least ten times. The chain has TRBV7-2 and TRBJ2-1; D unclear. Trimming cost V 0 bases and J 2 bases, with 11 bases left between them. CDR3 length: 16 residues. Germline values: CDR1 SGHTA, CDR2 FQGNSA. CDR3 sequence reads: CASSLAANRAYNEQFF. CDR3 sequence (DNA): TGTGCCAGCAGCTTAGCGGCGAACCGGGCCTACAATGAGCAGTTCTTC.

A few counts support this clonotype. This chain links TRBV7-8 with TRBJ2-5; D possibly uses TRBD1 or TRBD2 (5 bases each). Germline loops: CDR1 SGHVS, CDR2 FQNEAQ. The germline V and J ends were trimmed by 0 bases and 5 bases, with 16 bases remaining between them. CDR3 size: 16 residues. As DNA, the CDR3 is TGTGCCAGCAGCTTAGCCCGGCCGGGACCTTTGGAGACCCAGTACTTC. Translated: CASSLARPGPLETQYF. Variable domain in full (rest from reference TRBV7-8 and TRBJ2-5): GAGVSQSPRYKVAKRGQDVALRCDPISGHVSLFWYQQALGQGPEFLTYFQNEAQLDKSGLPSDRFFAERPEGSVSTLKIQRTQQEDSAVYLCASSLARPGPLETQYFGPGTRLLVL.

The chain's CDR3 is CASKPGLAGNYEQYF. The CDR3 nucleotides read TGTGCCAGCAAACCGGGACTAGCGGGCAACTACGAGCAGTACTTC. This chain uses TRBV12-3 or TRBV12-4 with TRBJ2-7, with 12 bases fitting TRBD2. The ends lost 7 bases at V and 3 bases at J; junction bases unmatched: 7. The CDR3 sequence is 15 residues long.

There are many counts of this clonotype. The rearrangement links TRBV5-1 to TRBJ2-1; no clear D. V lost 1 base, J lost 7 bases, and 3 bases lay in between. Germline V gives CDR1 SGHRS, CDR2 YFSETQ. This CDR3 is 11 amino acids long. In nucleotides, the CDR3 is TGCGCCAGCAGCTTGAAGAATGAGCAGTTCTTC. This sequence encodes CASSLKNEQFF.